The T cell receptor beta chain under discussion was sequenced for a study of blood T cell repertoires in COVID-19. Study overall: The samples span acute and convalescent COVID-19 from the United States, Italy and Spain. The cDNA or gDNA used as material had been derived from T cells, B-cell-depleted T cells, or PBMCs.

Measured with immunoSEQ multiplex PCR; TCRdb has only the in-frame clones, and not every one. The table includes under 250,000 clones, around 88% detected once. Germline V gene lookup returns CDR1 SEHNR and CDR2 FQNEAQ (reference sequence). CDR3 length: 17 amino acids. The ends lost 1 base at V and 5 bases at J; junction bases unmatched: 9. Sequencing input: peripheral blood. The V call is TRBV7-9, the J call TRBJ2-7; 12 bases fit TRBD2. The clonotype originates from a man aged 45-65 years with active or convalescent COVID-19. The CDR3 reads CASSLEVMTSGGNEQYF. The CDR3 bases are TGTGCCAGCAGCTTAGAGGTGATGACTAGCGGGGGAAACGAGCAGTACTTC. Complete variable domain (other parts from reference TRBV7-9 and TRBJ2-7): DTGVSQNPRHKITKRGQNVTFRCDPISEHNRLYWYRQTLGQGPEFLTYFQNEAQLEKSRLLSDRFSAERPKGSFSTLEIQRTEQGDSAMYLCASSLEVMTSGGNEQYFGPGTRLTVT.